The source of this T cell receptor (beta chain) is a study of cytomegalovirus exposure and HLA in healthy donors. This clone was seen a few times. Antigen specificity is unknown. A multiplex PCR was run with 60 Vbeta primers and 13 Jbeta primers. The data were produced by immunoSEQ multiplex PCR, yet TCRdb's version contains in-frame clones alone and is incomplete. The sample gives some 150,000 clones, around 82% of which show up once; roughly 10% is in the top ten. CDR1 is MGHDK and CDR2 is SYGVNS in the germline V gene. The germline V and J ends were trimmed by 8 bases and 15 bases, with 20 bases remaining between them. CDR3 length: 12 residues. Study conclusions and caveats: TCR association rates varied by HLA locus in a later analysis, with DRB1 highest and HLA-C lowest. Presence/absence analyses assumed roughly uniform sequencing depth across donors, which may not hold. Most TCR sequences were rare, but some public TCRs occurred in many donors. A later analysis reportedly identified an Asian-associated ancestry cluster as carrying fewer N-insertions than the roughly 720-donor mean.

The origin of this receptor is a man aged 50 to 59 in good health and CMV-seropositive. The sequenced sample was PBMCs. The chain employs TRBV25-1 and TRBJ2-1, with D possibly TRBD1 on 6 matching bases. The CDR3 DNA sequence: TGTGCCAGCGCCCAGGGGTTTGGGGGTCTGTTCTTC. Amino acids: CASAQGFGGLFF.